The rows below give T cell receptor beta chains drawn from one sample of a study of early stage breast cancer tumors. Measured with immunoSEQ multiplex PCR; TCRdb has only the in-frame clones, and not every one. The data hold about 41,000 clones, with about two thirds observed a single time. The material sequenced was blood. Receptors were obtained from a person aged 45-60 years with breast cancer. CDR3s include the opening cysteine and the closing phenylalanine or tryptophan. D genes are given only for firm matches. Size is omitted from some rows. Given values are once, few, many or a class for expanded clones.

clone size	V gene	D gene	J gene	CDR3 length	CDR3 DNA	CDR3 protein
NA	TRBV6-5	NA	TRBJ1-4	13	TGTGCCAGCGGACCCCGACAGGACGAAAAACTGTTTTTT	CASGPRQDEKLFF
once	TRBV2	NA	TRBJ1-1	12	TGTGCCAGCAGGCCACTAGGGAATACGGCTTTCTTT	CASRPLGNTAFF
once	TRBV5-1	NA	TRBJ1-1	15	TGCGCCAGCAGCTTGGGCGGGGCCCTGAACACTGAAGCTTTCTTT	CASSLGGALNTEAFF
NA	TRBV27	TRBD1	TRBJ1-2	18	TGTGCCAGCAGCCTCACCCCAACCGGGACAGGGGCGGCCTATGGCTACACCTTC	CASSLTPTGTGAAYGYTF
NA	TRBV5-4	NA	TRBJ2-7	13	TGTGCCAGCAGCTTGTACATAGGGGACGAGCAGTACTTC	CASSLYIGDEQYF
NA	TRBV25-1	NA	TRBJ1-5	14	TGTGCCAGCAGTGAAAACCGGGATGGTCAGCCCCAGCATTTT	CASSENRDGQPQHF
NA	TRBV20-1	NA	TRBJ2-1	11	TGCAGTGCTATTAGCGGAAATGAGCAGTTCTTC	CSAISGNEQFF
NA	TRBV15	TRBD1	TRBJ2-7	16	TGTGCCACCAGCAGAGGGGGGGACAGGGGGCTGTACGAGCAGTACTTC	CATSRGGDRGLYEQYF
NA	TRBV30	TRBD2	TRBJ2-5	15	TGTGCCTGGACCCGGACTAGCGGCCCTCAAGAGACCCAGTACTTC	CAWTRTSGPQETQYF
NA	TRBV19	NA	TRBJ1-3	15	TGTGCCAGTACCGACTCAGGGGCGCGCGGAAACACCATATATTTT	CASTDSGARGNTIYF
few	TRBV18	TRBD1	TRBJ2-1	14	TGTGCCAGCTCACCACCGGGACAGGTCAATGAGCAGTTCTTC	CASSPPGQVNEQFF
NA	TRBV5-6	TRBD2	TRBJ2-1	19	TGTGCCAGCAGCATTAGGGGGACTAGCAGTTATGAGTCCTACAATGAGCAGTTCTTC	CASSIRGTSSYESYNEQFF
few	TRBV7-2	NA	TRBJ1-6	15	TGTGCCAGCAGCCCTCTTGGCAGGGGTGGTTCACCCCTCCACTTT	CASSPLGRGGSPLHF
once	TRBV7-9	NA	TRBJ1-3	16	TGTGCCAGCAGCTTGGAAACCCGGGGGTCTGGAAACACCATATATTTT	CASSLETRGSGNTIYF
NA	TRBV4-3	NA	TRBJ1-2	14	TGCGCCAGCAGCCAAGGCGGTGCTAACTATGGCTACACCTTC	CASSQGGANYGYTF
NA	TRBV21-1	NA	TRBJ1-5	17	TGTGCCAGCAGCAAAGAGGGCAGGGTCGATAGCAATCAGCCCCAGCATTTT	CASSKEGRVDSNQPQHF
NA	TRBV6-5	NA	TRBJ2-3	13	TGTGCCAGCAGGACCGGGTCCACAGATACGCAGTATTTT	CASRTGSTDTQYF
NA	TRBV6-5	TRBD1	TRBJ1-1	14	TGTGCCAGCAGTTACGTCCAGGGGGCTTCTGAAGCTTTCTTT	CASSYVQGASEAFF
NA	TRBV2	NA	TRBJ2-3	12	TGTGCCAGCAGTGAAACTAGTCGGTCGCAGTATTTT	CASSETSRSQYF
NA	TRBV27	TRBD1	TRBJ1-2	14	TGTGCCAGCAGTTCGAGACAGGGTGAGGGTGGCTACACCTTC	CASSSRQGEGGYTF
NA	TRBV18	NA	TRBJ2-7	15	TGTGCCAGCTCACCAGGAGGGGATATCTCCTACGAGCAGTACTTC	CASSPGGDISYEQYF
NA	TRBV7-9	NA	TRBJ2-3	16	TGTGCCAGCAGCTCTATATCGGCGGTTTCCACAGATACGCAGTATTTT	CASSSISAVSTDTQYF
NA	TRBV7-6	TRBD1	TRBJ1-5	13	TGTGCCAGCAGCTTGGGACAGGGCTCGACCCAGCATTTT	CASSLGQGSTQHF
NA	TRBV6-5	NA	TRBJ1-1	13	TGTGCCAGCAGCCTCGTTAGGGGAGGAGAAGCTTTCTTT	CASSLVRGGEAFF
once	TRBV7-8	NA	TRBJ2-2	14	TGTGCCAGCAGCCGCCCGGGGGACACCGGGGAGCTGTTTTTT	CASSRPGDTGELFF
few	TRBV19	NA	TRBJ2-7	14	TGTGCCAGGGTAGGGGTCCAGCAGTCCTACGAGCAGTACTTC	CARVGVQQSYEQYF
few	TRBV27	NA	TRBJ1-2	16	TGTGCCAGCAGTTTATGGTCCCCGGGGACACCCGAACGCTACACCTTC	CASSLWSPGTPERYTF
NA	TRBV5-1	TRBD1	TRBJ2-7	14	TGCGCCAGCAGCTGGGGACAGGGTGATGGGGAGCAGTACTTC	CASSWGQGDGEQYF
few	TRBV30	NA	TRBJ1-1	13	TGTGCCTGGCTCTCCGGGACAACCACTGAAGCTTTCTTT	CAWLSGTTTEAFF
NA	TRBV7-9	NA	TRBJ2-1	16	TGTGCCAGCAGCTTGGCCAAGGGGGCGGGATACAATGAGCAGTTCTTC	CASSLAKGAGYNEQFF
NA	TRBV29-1	NA	TRBJ1-1	13	TGCAGCGCCCACGGCGGGAACAGACCTGAAGCTTTCTTT	CSAHGGNRPEAFF
NA	TRBV7-9	NA	TRBJ2-4	13	TGTGCCAGCAGCTTGTCTCCAGGTGACATTCAGTACTTC	CASSLSPGDIQYF
NA	TRBV5-5	TRBD2	TRBJ2-3	17	TGTGCCAGCAGCTCCCTACCCTCAGCGGGGGGGCCGGATACGCAGTATTTT	CASSSLPSAGGPDTQYF